This T cell receptor (beta chain) is drawn from a study of T cell responses to AZD1222 COVID-19 vaccine. About this clone: Its target is unknown.

This CDR3 comprises 15 residues. J was trimmed by 3 bases and V by 1 base; bases with no gene match: 5. Looked up from germline, CDR1 is SGHAT and CDR2 is FQDESV (reference sequence). Notes on the study in general: Receipt of two AZD1222 doses was followed by a rise in Spike-specific TCR breadth and depth.

Profiling relied on immunoSEQ multiplex PCR, and the TCRdb table lists in-frame clones only, not all of them. The sample has tens of thousands of clones, around 90% seen once; the top ten hold roughly 4.9%. V is TRBV11-1 and J is TRBJ2-7; 8 positions agree with TRBD2. This clonotype was obtained from an adult in good health. Sequences were derived from peripheral blood, sampled on day 0 of AZD1222 vaccination. The CDR3 nucleotides are TGTGCCAGCAGCTTAGGGGCGGGAGGACACTACGAGCAGTACTTC. Protein sequence: CASSLGAGGHYEQYF.